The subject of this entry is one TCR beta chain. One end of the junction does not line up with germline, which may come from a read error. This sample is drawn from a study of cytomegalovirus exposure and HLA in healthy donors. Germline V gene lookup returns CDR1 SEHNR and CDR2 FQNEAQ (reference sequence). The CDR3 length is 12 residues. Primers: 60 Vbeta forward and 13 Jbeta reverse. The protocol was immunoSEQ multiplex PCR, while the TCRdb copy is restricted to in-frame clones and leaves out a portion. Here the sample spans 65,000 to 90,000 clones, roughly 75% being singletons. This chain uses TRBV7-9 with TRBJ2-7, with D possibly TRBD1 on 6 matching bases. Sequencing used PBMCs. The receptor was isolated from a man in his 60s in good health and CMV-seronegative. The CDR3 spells CSSSPTGFEQYF. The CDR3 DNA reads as TGTTCCAGCAGCCCAACAGGGTTCGAGCAGTACTTC.